This T cell receptor beta chain was captured by sequencing in a study of blood T cells in healthy people across ages. Together with a sample-barcoded 5' primer, a J-beta primer mix was included in a second PCR lasting about 7 to 12 cycles. TCRdb recomputed calls from the 5' RACE reads with MiXCR, one row per CDR3 protein. The table lists 1.5 million to 2 million distinct CDR3 sequences, around half of them singletons. This TCR was recovered from a middle-aged woman in good health. The material sequenced was blood.

Written as DNA, the CDR3 is TGTGCCAGCAGTTACGGGGGGACCGGGACACCTGGCTACACCTTC. Protein: CASSYGGTGTPGYTF. The J gene is TRBJ1-2, the V gene TRBV6-2 or TRBV6-3; possibly TRBD1 for D (6 bases). Germline assignment: CDR1 MNHEY and CDR2 SVGEGT. The CDR3 is 15 residues long. With 2 bases removed from V and 7 bases from J, the gap between germline ends came to 17 bases.